The clone carrying this T cell receptor (beta chain) was observed many times. One entry per CDR3 protein, called by TCRdb with MiXCR from the 5' RACE reads. Seen here are about 160,000 distinct CDR3 sequences, around 20% observed once, and the top ten hold about 8.2%. The source of the sample is a study of CD8 T cells in ankylosing spondylitis. The CDR3 is made up of 13 amino acids. V was cut by 2 bases and J by 1 base, with 6 bases left in between. The germline gives CDR1 SGHRS, CDR2 YFSETQ. The V gene is TRBV5-1, the J gene TRBJ1-1; no clear D gene. The receptor was isolated from a male donor with ankylosing spondylitis or in good health (not recorded which). The specimen was blood, either unsorted or a sorted T cell fraction (not recorded which). CDR3 nucleotide sequence: TGCGCCAGCAGCTTAGAGGCGAACACTGAAGCTTTCTTT. Translated: CASSLEANTEAFF.